Below are 5 T cell receptor beta chains sequenced from a single sample in a study of Ad26.COV2.S vaccination and SARS-CoV-2 variants. Regarding treatment: about 20 received Ad26.COV2.S at low or high dose, single or two shots; 5 received placebo; per-sample allocation not given. Vaccine and placebo recipients were sampled on day 63 after the first injection. The data were produced by immunoSEQ multiplex PCR, yet TCRdb's version contains in-frame clones alone and is incomplete. The repertoire consists of around 250,000 clones, with 87% occurring once and the leading ten covering 2.5% to 3.5%. Sequenced material: peripheral blood, taken in a trial of Ad26.COV2.S vaccine versus placebo. These TCRs come from a person between 18 and 60 years old who received the Ad26.COV2.S COVID-19 vaccine or a placebo.

This clone was recorded only once. Other DNA sequences of this sample code for an identical CDR3. The J gene is TRBJ1-2, the V gene TRBV9; D possibly corresponds to TRBD1 (6 bases). V gave up 0 bases and J gave up 2 bases, with 11 bases separating them. Looked up from germline, CDR1 is SGDLS and CDR2 is YYNGEE. CDR3 length: 15 amino acids. The CDR3 DNA reads TGTGCCAGCAGCGTAGCTACAGGGCCCAACTATGGCTACACCTTC. It encodes CASSVATGPNYGYTF. Drawing the rest from reference TRBV9 and TRBJ1-2, the complete variable domain is DSGVTQTPKHLITATGQRVTLRCSPRSGDLSVYWYQQSLDQGLQFLIQYYNGEERAKGNILERFSAQQFPDLHSELNLSSLELGDSALYFCASSVATGPNYGYTFGSGTRLTVV.

The chain carries TRBV12-3 or TRBV12-4 and TRBJ2-5; D uncertain. The CDR3 contains 13 residues. The germline V and J ends were trimmed by 2 bases and 5 bases, with 9 bases remaining between them. In DNA form, the CDR3 reads TGTGCCAGCAGTTTATTTCTAAGGGAGACCCAGTACTTC. Amino acid sequence: CASSLFLRETQYF.

This clone was picked up one time. Other DNA variants within this sample encode the same CDR3. This chain links TRBV5-6 with TRBJ2-1; tentative D call: TRBD2 (6 bases). This CDR3 comprises 12 residues. Deletions cut 2 bases from V and 7 bases from J, with 7 bases between. Germline CDR1 reads SGHDT; CDR2 reads YYEEEE. The CDR3 loop is CASSLGGNEQFF. CDR3 coding DNA: TGTGCCAGCAGCTTAGGAGGGAATGAGCAGTTCTTC.

The genes are TRBV20-1 and TRBJ1-1; D ambiguous. V was clipped by 3 bases and J by 5 bases, with 13 bases between them. This CDR3 spans 13 amino acids. Germline CDR1 DFQATT, CDR2 SNEGSKA (reference sequence). In DNA, the CDR3 is TGCAGTGCTAGTTCACTAAGTGGAACTGAAGCTTTCTTT. Translation gives CSASSLSGTEAFF.

The V call is TRBV9, the J call TRBJ2-5; 7 bases match TRBD2. This CDR3 comprises 14 residues. Unmatched junction bases numbered 8, after V lost 3 bases and J lost 6 bases. Germline values: CDR1 SGDLS, CDR2 YYNGEE. This CDR3 is CASSGREDRKTQYF. The DNA for the CDR3 is TGTGCCAGCAGCGGCCGGGAGGACCGGAAGACCCAGTACTTC.